The entry below describes one TCR beta chain. The antigen is undetermined. These data originate in a study of cytomegalovirus exposure and HLA in healthy donors. In the study overall: Of all 370 or so donors who were genotyped, roughly 81% belonged to the Caucasian-associated ancestry cluster. Study-wide points: For TCR beta chains, V- and J-gene trimming was later linked to a missense DCLRE1C variant. A cluster of highly shared sequence variants was likely a sequencing artifact. Most observed TCR sequences were rare, whereas some public TCRs were detected in many donors.

The PCR contained 60 Vbeta and 13 Jbeta primers. TCRdb's table, derived via immunoSEQ multiplex PCR, lists solely in-frame clones and lacks some. The sample shows about 150,000 clones, roughly 80% of them seen only once. The CDR3 extends over 17 amino acids. Germline loops: CDR1 KGHSH, CDR2 LQKENI. V gave up 3 bases and J gave up 0 bases; unmatched junction bases: 7. The chain uses TRBV18 and TRBJ2-7; 11 bases line up with TRBD2. The clonotype was recovered from a woman aged 35 to 49 in good health and CMV-seropositive. Sequenced material: PBMCs. The DNA of the CDR3 is TGTGCCAGCTCACCCGGGACTAGCGGAATTTACTCCTACGAGCAGTACTTC. Translated, it gives CASSPGTSGIYSYEQYF.